The entry that follows covers one T cell receptor beta chain sequence. No cognate antigen has been identified for it. No much larger clonotype is one base removed from it; base qualities were not supplied. The CDR3 regions of human TCRbeta chains were analyzed by immunosequencing. The original methods were these. Repertoire TCRs were checked for matches against a reference library of SARS-CoV-2-specific TCRs that had been generated using the MIRA antigen-specificity platform. Breadth was defined as the fraction of unique TCRs that were SARS-CoV-2-associated. Depth was defined as the fraction of total T cells that were SARS-CoV-2-associated. Using the MIRA data, every spike-specific TCR was mapped to the spike region that the TCR reacted to and assigned to either a CD4 or a CD8 class. Log10-transformed breadth and depth values were compared by one-way ANOVA with Sidak's multiple comparisons tests. Not all clones reach the TCRdb copy of this immuneACCESS table, which keeps in-frame sequences only. Checked studies attribute under half of the gap to unresolved V genes and leave the rest unexplained. That table gives V, J and clone size, and the DNA gave D and trimming. The sample table lists 140,000 to 150,000 clones, around nine tenths of them with a count of one. Roughly 2.8% of the sample is taken by the ten largest.

In light of the paper, this sample's time point label describes: baseline before first vaccination. The sample's treatment or condition, from its label and the paper: meningococcal conjugate vaccine given as trial control. Vaccinee samples came from UK trials COV001 and COV002, including a single-blind randomized controlled phase 2/3 trial of AZD1222 (ChAdOx1 nCoV-19) in healthy adults. Trial participant PBMC samples were collected at day 0 and day 28 after the second dose for TCRbeta chain sequencing. From the germline V gene (reference sequence), CDR1 is LNHDA and CDR2 is SQIVND. Trimmed from V: 1 base; trimmed from J: 3 bases; junction bases lacking a gene match: 14. The CDR3 numbers 18 residues from cysteine through phenylalanine. The DNA shown is the 54-base CDR3, in frame from base 1. The data are from a study of T cell responses to AZD1222 COVID-19 vaccine (dated by TCRdb to the early 2020s). Broadly, across the study: TCR sequencing was performed for over 230 trial participants, of whom about 200 were given two doses of AZD1222 and approximately 25 were given two doses of MenACWY control vaccine. Trial participants were enrolled into age subgroups of 18-55, 56-69 and 70-plus years, which contained 148, 28 and 57 TCR-sequenced participants, respectively. The investigation overall reported the following: The 56-69-year group was small, and its depth increase did not reach significance, likely because of low power. CD4 TCRs associated with the vaccine covered the entire spike protein, and the dominant responses were in regions 160-218 and 743-854. After two AZD1222 doses, spike-specific TCR breadth and depth were significantly higher than at day 0 and than in MenACWY recipients. Reportedly, close to half of the unique spike-specific TCRs recognized epitopes lying outside the regions that are mutated in the B.1.351 and B.1.1.7 variants. Most participants were white British and females outnumbered males, and the authors suggested that clonal diversity may have been underestimated. Because no day 14 peak-response samples were available, the repertoires could be characterized only after the peak T cell response. Conclusions about previously exposed vaccinees were limited because only a handful of AZD1222 recipients were SARS-CoV-2 seropositive at baseline.

The sequence links TRBV19 to TRBJ1-1; a stretch of 7 junction bases matches TRBD1. The material sequenced was peripheral blood, taken on day 0 of MenACWY control vaccination. The clonotype was recovered from an adult in good health. At the DNA level, the sequence is TGTGCCAGTAGTATAGGAGGAAGGGCAGGGGGATCTGACACTGAAGCTTTCTTT. The resulting protein is CASSIGGRAGGSDTEAFF.